This T cell receptor (beta chain) was found in a study of read filtering for tumor transcriptome and immune sequencing. Study-level information: By R-ISS, stages I, II and III held around 8, 15 and 7 patients.

At least ten counts were recorded for this clonotype. Every patient had bone marrow sampled while the disease was active. Molecular barcoded adaptors covering alpha/delta and beta/gamma chains were used on 400 to 450 ng RNA. TCRdb reprocessed the reads with MiXCR, giving one entry per CDR3 protein. Of 45,000 to 50,000 distinct CDR3 sequences in the sample, roughly 12% were seen once. Germline V gives CDR1 SGHTA, CDR2 FQGTGA. CDR3 size: 19 residues. V shed 1 base, J shed 2 bases, and the junction held 7 bases outside the gene matches. The rearrangement uses TRBV7-3 and TRBJ2-2, with TRBD2 matching over 13 bases. This receptor was obtained from a donor over 35 with multiple myeloma. Material for sequencing was a population of CD138-negative cells sorted from bone marrow. In DNA, the CDR3 is TGTGCCAGCAGCTTAAATCCGGGACTAGCGGGAAAAAACACCGGGGAGCTGTTTTTT. It translates to CASSLNPGLAGKNTGELFF.